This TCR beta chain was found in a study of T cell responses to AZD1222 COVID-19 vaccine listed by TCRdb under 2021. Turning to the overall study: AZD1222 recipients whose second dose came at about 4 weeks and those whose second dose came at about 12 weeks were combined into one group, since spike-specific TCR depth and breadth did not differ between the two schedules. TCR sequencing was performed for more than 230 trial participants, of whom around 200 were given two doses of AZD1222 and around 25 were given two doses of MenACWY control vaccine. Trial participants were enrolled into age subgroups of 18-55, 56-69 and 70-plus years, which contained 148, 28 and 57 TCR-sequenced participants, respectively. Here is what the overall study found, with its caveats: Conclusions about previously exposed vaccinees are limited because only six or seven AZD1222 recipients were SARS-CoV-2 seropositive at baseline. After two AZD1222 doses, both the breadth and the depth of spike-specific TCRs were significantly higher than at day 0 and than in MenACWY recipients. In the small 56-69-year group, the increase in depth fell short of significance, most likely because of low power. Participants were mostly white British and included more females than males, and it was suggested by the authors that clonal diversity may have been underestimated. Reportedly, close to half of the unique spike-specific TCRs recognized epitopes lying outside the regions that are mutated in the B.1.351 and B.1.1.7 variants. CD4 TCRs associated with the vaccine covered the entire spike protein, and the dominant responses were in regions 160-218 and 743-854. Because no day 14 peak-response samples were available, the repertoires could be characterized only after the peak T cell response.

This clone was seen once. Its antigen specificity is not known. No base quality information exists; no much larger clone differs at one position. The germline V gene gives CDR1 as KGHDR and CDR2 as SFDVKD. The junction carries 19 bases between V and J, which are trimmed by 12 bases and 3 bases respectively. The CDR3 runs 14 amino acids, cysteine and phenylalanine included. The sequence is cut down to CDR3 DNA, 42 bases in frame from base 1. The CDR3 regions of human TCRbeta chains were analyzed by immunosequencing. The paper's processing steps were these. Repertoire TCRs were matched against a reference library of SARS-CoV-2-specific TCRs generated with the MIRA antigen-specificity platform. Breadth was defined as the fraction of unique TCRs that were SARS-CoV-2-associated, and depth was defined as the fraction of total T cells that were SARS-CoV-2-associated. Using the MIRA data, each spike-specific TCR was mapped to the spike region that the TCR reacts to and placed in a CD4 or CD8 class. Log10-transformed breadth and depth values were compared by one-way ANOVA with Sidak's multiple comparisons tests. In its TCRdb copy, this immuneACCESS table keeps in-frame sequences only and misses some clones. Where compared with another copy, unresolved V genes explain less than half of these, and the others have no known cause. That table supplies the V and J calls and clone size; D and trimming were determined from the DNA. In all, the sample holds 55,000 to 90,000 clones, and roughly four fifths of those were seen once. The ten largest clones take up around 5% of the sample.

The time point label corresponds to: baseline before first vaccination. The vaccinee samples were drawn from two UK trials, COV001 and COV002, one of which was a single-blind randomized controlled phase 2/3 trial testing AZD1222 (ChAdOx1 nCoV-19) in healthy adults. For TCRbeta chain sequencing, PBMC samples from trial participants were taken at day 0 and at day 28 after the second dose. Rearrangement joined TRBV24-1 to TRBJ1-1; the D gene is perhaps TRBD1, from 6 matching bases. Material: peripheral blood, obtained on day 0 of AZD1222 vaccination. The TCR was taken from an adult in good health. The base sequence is TGTGCCGCCTTACGAGGCAGGGGCGACACTGAAGCTTTCTTT. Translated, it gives CAALRGRGDTEAFF.